Listed below are T cell receptor beta chains from one sample, sequenced in a study of regulatory T cells in long-lasting Graves disease. TCRdb analysed the multiplex PCR reads with MiXCR anew, one entry per CDR3 protein. The table records around 480,000 distinct CDR3 sequences, around 15% of them present only once. These data were also reused for a study on T cells in Graves' hyperthyroidism and ophthalmopathy.

The source was peripheral blood mononuclear cells (PBMCs), collected at new diagnosis, from a patient treated with antithyroid drugs. Receptors originate from a middle-aged woman with Graves disease. CDR3s include the opening cysteine and the closing phenylalanine or tryptophan. Each record gives: V gene, D gene, J gene, clone size, CDR3 DNA, CDR3 protein. The D gene is left open where the match is weak. Expanded clones get a size class; other rows say once, few or many, or leave the size out.

TRBV3-1	NA	TRBJ1-2	many	TGTGCCAGCAGCCCGACACCAAACTATGGCTACACCTTC	CASSPTPNYGYTF
TRBV2	NA	TRBJ1-6	many	TGTGCCAGCCGGGACATCGGCTCACCCCTCCACTTT	CASRDIGSPLHF
TRBV12-3/TRBV12-4	TRBD2	TRBJ2-1	NA	TGTGCCAGCAGTGGAACTAGCGGGGGGGCCTACAATGAGCAGTTCTTC	CASSGTSGGAYNEQFF
TRBV18	NA	TRBJ1-6	NA	TGTGCCAGCTCACCCCCCGGGACATTCCTAAATTCACCCCTCCACTTT	CASSPPGTFLNSPLHF
TRBV3-1	NA	TRBJ2-1	many	TGTGCCAGCAGCCAAGATGGCAGATTGAATGAGCAGTTCTTC	CASSQDGRLNEQFF
TRBV27	NA	TRBJ2-7	many	TGTGCCAGCAGAACACGGGCCGGCGAGCAGTACTTC	CASRTRAGEQYF
TRBV7-2	NA	TRBJ2-5	few	TGTGCCAGCAGCTCCGGGCCCGCGAGGGAGACCCAGTACTTC	CASSSGPARETQYF
TRBV30	TRBD2	TRBJ2-2	NA	TGTGCCTGGAGGCGGGAGGTCACCGGGGAGCTGTTTTTT	CAWRREVTGELFF
TRBV7-3	TRBD2	TRBJ2-1	NA	TGTGCCAGCAGCCCCCGAGGAAGCGGGGGAAGGAATGAGCAGTTCTTC	CASSPRGSGGRNEQFF
TRBV27	TRBD1	TRBJ1-6	few	TGTGCCAGCAGCGTGGGACAGGGGGCAAATTCACCCCTCCACTTT	CASSVGQGANSPLHF
TRBV4-2	TRBD2	TRBJ2-1	NA	TGTGCCAGCAGCCAAGGTACTAGCGGGGGGGTCGGGAGAAATGAGCAGTTCTTC	CASSQGTSGGVGRNEQFF
TRBV11-2	NA	TRBJ1-5	few	TGTGCCAGCAGCCCGGACTGGGAAGGGCCCCAGCATTTT	CASSPDWEGPQHF
TRBV12-3/TRBV12-4	NA	TRBJ2-1	few	TGTGCCAGCGCTTACTCCGGGACTCTCGTCGATGAGCAGTTCTTC	CASAYSGTLVDEQFF
TRBV9	TRBD1	TRBJ2-3	NA	TGTGCCAGCAGCGTATGGGACAGTAACACAGATACGCAGTATTTT	CASSVWDSNTDTQYF
TRBV20-1	TRBD1	TRBJ1-2	many	TGCAGTGCCCCGGGACAGGGGAACTATGGCTACACCTTC	CSAPGQGNYGYTF
TRBV5-8	TRBD1	TRBJ2-1	NA	TGTGCCAGCAGCCCGGTTCGGACAGGCGCATCCTACAATGAGCAGTTCTTC	CASSPVRTGASYNEQFF
TRBV7-8	TRBD1	TRBJ1-2	NA	TGTGCCAGCAGCTTAGCGAGGGACAGGTTTAACTATGGCTACACCTTC	CASSLARDRFNYGYTF
TRBV30	NA	TRBJ1-2	many	TGTGCCTGGACCTCGGGGGCTAACTATGGCTACACCTTC	CAWTSGANYGYTF
TRBV2	TRBD2	TRBJ2-4	few	TGTGCCAGCAGCTTCCAGCCCCGGACTAGCGGGACTTACTTC	CASSFQPRTSGTYF
TRBV9	TRBD2	TRBJ2-5	few	TGTGCCAGCAGCGTAGAATTCGCAGCGGGGGGGCGAGAGACCCAGTACTTC	CASSVEFAAGGRETQYF
TRBV7-9	NA	TRBJ1-1	few	TGTGCCAGCAGCTTAACGCAGGGGAACACTGAAGCTTTCTTT	CASSLTQGNTEAFF
TRBV28	TRBD1	TRBJ1-1	many	TGTGCCAGCAGTTTCATACAGGGGTACGACACTGAAGCTTTCTTT	CASSFIQGYDTEAFF
TRBV2	NA	TRBJ1-2	few	TGTGCCAGCGCCAGATTCTATGGCTACACCTTC	CASARFYGYTF
TRBV7-9	TRBD1	TRBJ1-4	NA	TGTGCCAGCAGCTCAATCCAGGGGGAACGAGAAAAACTGTTTTTT	CASSSIQGEREKLFF
TRBV5-1	NA	TRBJ1-1	many	TGCGCCAGCGTGATGGATCCTGGGGTGAACACTGAAGCTTTCTTT	CASVMDPGVNTEAFF
TRBV7-9	NA	TRBJ2-3	many	TGTGCCAGCAGCTTGGGGTCAGGAGTGACAGATACGCAGTATTTT	CASSLGSGVTDTQYF
TRBV4-1	TRBD1	TRBJ2-5	many	TGCGCCAGCAGCCCCGTGACAGGGGTCCAAGAGACCCAGTACTTC	CASSPVTGVQETQYF
TRBV12-3/TRBV12-4	NA	TRBJ1-5	many	TGTGCCAGCAGTTTTGGAGGAACGTCGAGTCAGCCCCAGCATTTT	CASSFGGTSSQPQHF
TRBV27	TRBD2	TRBJ2-3	few	TGTGCCAGCAGTTTATGGGGCAGCGGGGGGGCCCGTGTAGATACGCAGTATTTT	CASSLWGSGGARVDTQYF
TRBV12-3/TRBV12-4	TRBD2	TRBJ2-1	many	TGTGCCAGCAGTTTCAGCGGGGGGGCCGGGGATGAGCAGTTCTTC	CASSFSGGAGDEQFF
TRBV18	NA	TRBJ1-2	few	TGTGCCAGCTCACCTCTGGCTATGATTGACAGAACTAACTATGGCTACACCTTC	CASSPLAMIDRTNYGYTF
TRBV12-3/TRBV12-4	NA	TRBJ1-1	many	TGTGCCAGCAGTTTTAGGGGGGAGATGACTGAAGCTTTCTTT	CASSFRGEMTEAFF
TRBV7-2	NA	TRBJ1-4	many	TGTGCCAGCAGCCGGACCGGGACTAGTAATGAAAAACTGTTTTTT	CASSRTGTSNEKLFF
TRBV3-1	TRBD2	TRBJ2-3	NA	TGTGCCAGCAGCCCGTCCAGCGGGGCGACAGATACGCAGTATTTT	CASSPSSGATDTQYF
TRBV20-1	NA	TRBJ1-2	few	TGCAGTGCTAGAGATCCTAAATGGGGGACGGGCCGAGGCTCCTATGGCTACACCTTC	CSARDPKWGTGRGSYGYTF
TRBV6-2/TRBV6-3	NA	TRBJ2-7	many	TGTGCCAGCAGTGAAACACATATGTACGAGCAGTACTTC	CASSETHMYEQYF
TRBV3-1	NA	TRBJ2-7	many	TGTGCCAGCAGCCGAATATCCTACGAGCAGTACTTC	CASSRISYEQYF
TRBV19	TRBD1	TRBJ1-1	NA	TGTGCCAGTAGTACTATCCAGGGGGCGGTGAACACTGAAGCTTTCTTT	CASSTIQGAVNTEAFF
TRBV2	TRBD1	TRBJ2-7	few	TGTGCCAGCAGTGAAGAGAAGGGGGCCGAGCAGTACTTC	CASSEEKGAEQYF
TRBV9	NA	TRBJ1-4	many	TGTGCCAGCAGCCTCGGGTCAACTAATGAAAAACTGTTTTTT	CASSLGSTNEKLFF
TRBV5-1	TRBD2	TRBJ2-5	few	TGCGCCAGCAGTTTCCTAACTAGCGGGGGAGAGACCCAGTACTTC	CASSFLTSGGETQYF
TRBV20-1	NA	TRBJ1-1	many	TGCAGTGCTAGAGATGGACAGACGAACACTGAAGCTTTCTTT	CSARDGQTNTEAFF
TRBV6-2/TRBV6-3	TRBD1	TRBJ2-4	once	TGTGCCAGCAGCCCAGACAGGGGGCTGAACATTCAGTACTTC	CASSPDRGLNIQYF
TRBV6-5	NA	TRBJ1-1	many	TGTGCCAGCAGTTACGGTCGGCGAGCTTTCTTT	CASSYGRRAFF
TRBV28	TRBD1	TRBJ2-3	many	TGTGCCAGCACTTCTCGGGACAGAGTCACAGATACGCAGTATTTT	CASTSRDRVTDTQYF
TRBV3-1	NA	TRBJ1-1	many	TGTGCCAGCAGCCGCCAGAACACTGAAGCTTTCTTT	CASSRQNTEAFF
TRBV20-1	NA	TRBJ2-7	NA	TGCAGTGCTACCCTACGGGCCCCCTACGAGCAGTACTTC	CSATLRAPYEQYF
TRBV3-1	NA	TRBJ1-5	few	TGTGCCAGCAGCCAAGGGCCATGGGAGCCCCAGCATTTT	CASSQGPWEPQHF
TRBV5-1	NA	TRBJ1-1	many	TGCGCCAGCAGCCCCAACGCCCCCCAGGTCGACACTGAAGCTTTCTTT	CASSPNAPQVDTEAFF
TRBV3-1	TRBD1	TRBJ1-1	many	TGTGCCAGCAGCCAAGATCCGACAGGGACTGAAGCTTTCTTT	CASSQDPTGTEAFF
TRBV20-1	TRBD1	TRBJ1-1	many	TGCAGTGCTAGACCCCGACAGGGTTTCACTGAAGCTTTCTTT	CSARPRQGFTEAFF
TRBV28	NA	TRBJ1-6	many	TGTGCCAGCAGTTTAGGGACACTTGATAATTCACCCCTCCACTTT	CASSLGTLDNSPLHF
TRBV2	NA	TRBJ2-3	many	TGTGCCAGCAGCAGACGCACAGATACGCAGTATTTT	CASSRRTDTQYF